Presented here are 2 T cell receptor beta chains from one specimen sequenced in a study of lymphopenia after photon versus proton radiotherapy. This table comes from immunoSEQ multiplex PCR, and its TCRdb copy is limited to in-frame clones, with some not included. Among about 70,000 clones, roughly 92% were seen once, and the ten largest hold about 2%. The sequencing here drew on peripheral blood, taken from a patient treated with photon-based radiotherapy. All receptors derive from a woman aged 40 to 50 with cholangiocarcinoma.

This chain uses TRBV6-5 with TRBJ1-1, with 8 bases aligning to TRBD1. From germline, CDR1 is MNHEY and CDR2 SVGAGI. The CDR3 length is 15 residues. V trimming: 5 bases; J trimming: 4 bases; junction bases outside the gene matches: 9. The CDR3 spells CASSPGQGTLTEAFF. The CDR3 DNA follows: TGTGCCAGCAGTCCCGGACAGGGAACCCTCACTGAAGCTTTCTTT.

The chain recombines TRBV11-3 with TRBJ1-5; D gene ambiguous. The V end lost 3 bases, the J end lost 0 bases, and 9 bases lay between the germline ends. The germline V gene has CDR1 SGHNT and CDR2 YENEEA. The CDR3 is 15 amino acids. CDR3 bases: TGTGCCAGCAGCTTTAACAGTTTTAGCAATCAGCCCCAGCATTTT. This gives the protein CASSFNSFSNQPQHF.